One and the same sample provided the 15 T cell receptor beta chains below, sequenced in a study of T cells in Graves' hyperthyroidism and ophthalmopathy (dated by TCRdb to the late 2010s). Library method: multiplex PCR. For sequencing, an Illumina HiSeq 2000 was employed. The TCR beta CDR3 regions were amplified from the RNA transcripts. For the first round of RT-PCR on the TCR CDR3, the HTBI primer set was used together with the Qiagen OneStep RT-PCR kit. The raw public reads went through TCRdb reprocessing: fastp at Q25, MiXCR clone calling, in-frame beta chains kept. Rows with a matching CDR3 protein are joined into one entry that keeps the most common DNA and genes. In all, the sample holds 600,000 to 700,000 distinct CDR3 sequences, and about 45% of those were seen once. The top ten clonotypes cover less than 8.5% of the sample. The sequencing sample was made of peripheral blood or thyroid tissue (not recorded which). The receptors were sampled from an adult man with Graves' disease, either hyperthyroidism or ophthalmopathy (not recorded which).

Comment on this clonotype: With a much larger clone just one base away, this may be a read error. V is TRBV15 and J is TRBJ1-5; no definite D call. V lost 5 bases to trimming and J lost 3 bases, with 5 bases between them. CDR3 length: 12 amino acids. Germline values: CDR1 LNHNV, CDR2 YYDKDF (reference sequence). In DNA form, the CDR3 reads TGTGCCACCAGCGCAACCAATCAGCCCCAGCATTTT. Protein product: CATSATNQPQHF.

As to this clonotype: This sequence may be a read error, since a much larger clone differs from it by one base. CDR3 sequence (DNA): TGCAGCGTTGTCCTGGGAAGCGATCAGCCCCAGCATTTT. Translated: CSVVLGSDQPQHF. The chain joins TRBV29-1 to TRBJ1-5; D is unclear. Germline V gives CDR1 SQVTM, CDR2 ANQGSEA. The V and J ends lost 4 bases and 5 bases respectively, with 12 bases between them. The CDR3 has 13 residues.

The CDR3: CASSIGGAYEQYF. CDR3 nucleotide sequence: TGTGCCAGTAGTATTGGGGGGGCCTACGAGCAGTACTTC. The chain recombines TRBV19 with TRBJ2-7; 7 nucleotides align to TRBD2. Germline CDR1 is LNHDA and CDR2 is SQIVND (reference sequence). V lost 3 bases and J lost 2; bases outside the gene matches: 1. This CDR3 is built from 13 residues. Using reference TRBV19 and TRBJ2-7 for the parts outside the CDR3, the full variable domain is DGGITQSPKYLFRKEGQNVTLSCEQNLNHDAMYWYRQDPGQGLRLIYYSQIVNDFQKGDIAEGYSVSREKKESFPLTVTSAQKNPTAFYLCASSIGGAYEQYFGPGTRLTVT.

In this sample, this clonotype turned up a few times. The chain couples TRBV5-1 to TRBJ1-2; weak D call: TRBD1 (5 bases). The length of the CDR3 is 17 residues. From germline, CDR1 is SGHRS and CDR2 YFSETQ. Deletions cut 1 base from V and 3 bases from J, with 19 bases between. The CDR3 sequence: CASSLTTGVGQHYGYTF. The DNA of the CDR3 is TGCGCCAGCAGCTTGACGACGGGGGTGGGGCAGCACTATGGCTACACCTTC.

The table lists this clonotype with a few counts. The rearrangement joins TRBV12-3 or TRBV12-4 to TRBJ2-3; tentative D call: TRBD1 (6 bases). Trimming pared 5 bases from V and 2 bases from J, leaving 20 bases between. The CDR3 loop spans 17 amino acids. The DNA of the CDR3 is TGTGCCAGCAGTGTCGAGTCCAGGGGCGGTTTCACAGATACGCAGTATTTT. Protein sequence: CASSVESRGGFTDTQYF.

This clonotype occurred many times. The genes are TRBV7-9 and TRBJ1-2; 8 positions match TRBD1. V lost 4 bases, J lost 6 bases, and 10 bases stayed unmatched. The germline gives CDR1 SEHNR, CDR2 FQNEAQ (reference sequence). This CDR3 has 15 amino acids. This CDR3 reads CASSSSYQGADGYTF. The CDR3 DNA reads as TGTGCCAGCAGCTCATCATATCAGGGGGCCGATGGCTACACCTTC.

The genes are TRBV7-9 and TRBJ1-3; D unclear. Germline V gene data show CDR1 as SEHNR and CDR2 as FQNEAQ (reference sequence). Trimming left V 5 bases short and J 2 bases short, with 16 bases between. This CDR3 is 16 amino acids long. CDR3 nucleotides: TGTGCCAGCAGCATATCGTGGGTCCTGGCTGGAAACACCATATATTTT. It specifies CASSISWVLAGNTIYF. Full variable domain (outside the CDR3, taken from reference TRBV7-9 and TRBJ1-3): DTGVSQNPRHKITKRGQNVTFRCDPISEHNRLYWYRQTLGQGPEFLTYFQNEAQLEKSRLLSDRFSAERPKGSFSTLEIQRTEQGDSAMYLCASSISWVLAGNTIYFGEGSWLTVV.

The chain is built from TRBV10-3 and TRBJ1-6, with 11 bases matching TRBD1. The CDR3 runs 13 residues. Germline V gene data show CDR1 as ENHRY and CDR2 as SYGVKD. The trim removed 8 bases at V and 10 bases at J, leaving 4 bases unmatched. The CDR3 sequence is CAIPGQGDSPLHF. Here the CDR3 DNA reads TGTGCCATCCCGGGACAGGGGGACTCACCCCTCCACTTT.

This clonotype was seen a handful of times. An end of the junction does not agree with germline; a read error may underlie this. This chain links TRBV12-3 or TRBV12-4 with TRBJ1-2, with TRBD1 matching 11 bases. This CDR3 has 14 amino acids. DNA of the CDR3: TGTGCCAACAGTTTCGGACAGGGGGCGGACGGCTACACCTTC. Translating it yields CANSFGQGADGYTF.

The rearrangement links TRBV5-1 to TRBJ1-1; D is uncertain. CDR1 is SGHRS, CDR2 YFSETQ, per germline. This CDR3 is 14 amino acids long. V lost 0 bases, J lost 4 bases, and 10 bases lay in between. CDR3: CASSLERPGTEAFF. CDR3 bases: TGCGCCAGCAGCTTGGAGAGGCCCGGCACTGAAGCTTTCTTT. Filled out from reference TRBV5-1 and TRBJ1-1, the complete variable domain reads KAGVTQTPRYLIKTRGQQVTLSCSPISGHRSVSWYQQTPGQGLQFLFEYFSETQRNKGNFPGRFSGRQFSNSRSEMNVSTLELGDSALYLCASSLERPGTEAFFGQGTRLTVV.

The gene calls are TRBV7-6 and TRBJ1-1; 11 nucleotides match TRBD1. Germline trimming cut 3 bases from V and 4 bases from J; bases unmatched to any gene: 7. CDR1 and CDR2 (germline): SGHVS, FNYEAQ. The CDR3 covers 16 residues. Here the CDR3 reads CASSFRDRGSSTEAFF. The CDR3 DNA reads TGTGCCAGCAGCTTCCGGGACAGGGGGTCGAGCACTGAAGCTTTCTTT.

The V gene is TRBV2, the J gene TRBJ1-4; a weak D match, TRBD1 (5 bases). Trimming shortened V by 6 bases and J by 13 bases, and 18 bases separated the two germline ends. This CDR3 has 13 amino acids. Germline assignment: CDR1 SNHLY and CDR2 FYNNEI. This CDR3 is CASRRVREEVLFF. The CDR3 DNA follows: TGTGCCAGCAGGCGGGTCAGGGAAGAAGTACTGTTTTTT.

The chain is built from TRBV6-1 and TRBJ1-4; a weak D match, TRBD1 (5 bases). The length of the CDR3 is 13 residues. Germline values: CDR1 MNHNS, CDR2 SASEGT. V was cut by 6 bases and J by 8 bases, with 13 bases left in between. CDR3 protein: CASREDTVEKLFF. The CDR3 DNA is TGTGCCAGCAGAGAGGACACTGTAGAAAAACTGTTTTTT.

J is TRBJ2-7 and V is TRBV7-8; D is tentatively TRBD1 or TRBD2 (5 bases each). V was clipped by 8 bases and J by 5 bases, with 22 bases between them. The CDR3 consists of 15 residues. Per the germline V gene, CDR1 is SGHVS and CDR2 is FQNEAQ. The CDR3 DNA is TGTGCCAGCTCACCACATCGAGGGGCTGAAGACGAGCAGTACTTC. It encodes CASSPHRGAEDEQYF.

This rearrangement joins TRBV2 to TRBJ1-2; 8 bases are shared with TRBD1. Trimming removed 6 bases from V and 7 bases from J; junction bases left unmatched: 7. CDR3 length: 13 residues. CDR1 and CDR2 from the germline V gene are SNHLY and FYNNEI. The CDR3 DNA reads TGTGCCAGCAGCGAACAGGGACAGGCTGGCTACACCTTC. It encodes CASSEQGQAGYTF.